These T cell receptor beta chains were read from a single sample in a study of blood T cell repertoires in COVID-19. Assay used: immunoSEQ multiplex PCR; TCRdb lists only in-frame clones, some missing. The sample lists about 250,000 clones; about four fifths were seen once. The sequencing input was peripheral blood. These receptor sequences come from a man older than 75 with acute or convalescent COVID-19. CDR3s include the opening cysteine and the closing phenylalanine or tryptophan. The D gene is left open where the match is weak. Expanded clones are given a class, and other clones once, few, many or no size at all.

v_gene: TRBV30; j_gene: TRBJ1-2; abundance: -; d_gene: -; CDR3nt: TGTGCCTGGAATAAGGGGAACTATGGCTACACCTTC; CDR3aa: CAWNKGNYGYTF
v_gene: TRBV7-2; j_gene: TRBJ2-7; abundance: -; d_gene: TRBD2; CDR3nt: TGTGCCAGCAGCTTAGGCGGGGGGGCCGCTTACGAGCAGTACTTC; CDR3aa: CASSLGGGAAYEQYF
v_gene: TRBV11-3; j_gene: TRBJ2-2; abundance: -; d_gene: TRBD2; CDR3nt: TGTGCCAGCAGCCCTCTAACGGGGGGAATCGGGGAGCTGTTTTTT; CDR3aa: CASSPLTGGIGELFF
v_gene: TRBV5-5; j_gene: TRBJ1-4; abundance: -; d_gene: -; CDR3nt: TGTGCCAGCAGCTTAGGGTCTGCGGACAGATTATCTGAAAAACTGTTTTTT; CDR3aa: CASSLGSADRLSEKLFF
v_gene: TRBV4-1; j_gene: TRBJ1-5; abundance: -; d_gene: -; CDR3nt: TGCGCCAGCAGCCAAGAATTCCCGACAAATAAGGTGGCTCAGCCCCAGCATTTT; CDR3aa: CASSQEFPTNKVAQPQHF
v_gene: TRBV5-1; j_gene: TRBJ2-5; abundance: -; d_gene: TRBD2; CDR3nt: TGCGCCAGCAGCTCAAACCCGGGACTAGCGGGAGCGTACCAAGAGACCCAGTACTTC; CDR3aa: CASSSNPGLAGAYQETQYF
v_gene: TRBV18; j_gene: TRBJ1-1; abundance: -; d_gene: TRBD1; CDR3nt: TGTGCCAGCTCACCACGGCCAGGGACAGGGGGGACTGAAGCTTTCTTT; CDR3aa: CASSPRPGTGGTEAFF
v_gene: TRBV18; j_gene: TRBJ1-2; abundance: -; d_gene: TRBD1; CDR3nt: TGTGCCAGCTCACCAGGGACAGGGGTTGGTGGCTACACCTTC; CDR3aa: CASSPGTGVGGYTF
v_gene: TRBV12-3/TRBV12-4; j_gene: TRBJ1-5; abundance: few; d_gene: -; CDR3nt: TGTGCCAGCAGTGCACAGGGTAATCAGCCCCAGCATTTT; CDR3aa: CASSAQGNQPQHF
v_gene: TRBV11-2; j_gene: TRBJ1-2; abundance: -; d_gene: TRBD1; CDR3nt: TGTGCCAGCAGCTTAGGAGCACGGGCAGGGGGCAACTATGGCTACACCTTC; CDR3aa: CASSLGARAGGNYGYTF
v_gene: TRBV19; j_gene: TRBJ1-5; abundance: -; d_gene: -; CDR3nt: TGTGCCAGTAGTACGACGACAGCTTATAGCAATCAGCCCCAGCATTTT; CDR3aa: CASSTTTAYSNQPQHF
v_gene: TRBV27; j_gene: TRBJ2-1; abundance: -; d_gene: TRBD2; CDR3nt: TGTGCCAGCAGTTTTAGGGTGGGGCCGTTGGGAGGGCTTCACAATGAGCAGTTCTTC; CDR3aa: CASSFRVGPLGGLHNEQFF
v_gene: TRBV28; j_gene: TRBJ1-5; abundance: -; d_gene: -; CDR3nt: TGTGCCAGCAGTTTCTCAATGGGACTGGGATCTAGCAATCAGCCCCAGCATTTT; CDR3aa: CASSFSMGLGSSNQPQHF
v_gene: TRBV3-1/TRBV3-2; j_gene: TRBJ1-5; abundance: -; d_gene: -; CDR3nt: TGTGCCAGCAGCCAAGGGGCGGGGGGAATAGGCAATCAGCCCCAGCATTTT; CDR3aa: CASSQGAGGIGNQPQHF
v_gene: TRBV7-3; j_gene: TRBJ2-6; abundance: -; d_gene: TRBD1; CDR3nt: TGTGCCAGCAGCCCGACAGGGAGTAGGGCCAACGTCCTGACTTTC; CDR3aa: CASSPTGSRANVLTF
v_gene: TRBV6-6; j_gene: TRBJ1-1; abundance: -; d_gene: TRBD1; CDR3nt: TGTGCCAGCAGTTACCCGACAGGGGGAAAGACTGAAGCTTTCTTT; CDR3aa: CASSYPTGGKTEAFF
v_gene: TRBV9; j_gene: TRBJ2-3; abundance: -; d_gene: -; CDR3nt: TGTGCCAGCAGCCCCGGAGGGACTCGGGATACGCAGTATTTT; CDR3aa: CASSPGGTRDTQYF
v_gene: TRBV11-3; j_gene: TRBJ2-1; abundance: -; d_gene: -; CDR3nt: TGTGCCAGCAGCTTAGGAGGTTACGACAATGAGCAGTTCTTC; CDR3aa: CASSLGGYDNEQFF
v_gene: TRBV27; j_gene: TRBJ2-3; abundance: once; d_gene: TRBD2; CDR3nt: TGTGCCAGCAGCCAATGGGGGGGTGACACAGATACGCAGTATTTT; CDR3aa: CASSQWGGDTDTQYF
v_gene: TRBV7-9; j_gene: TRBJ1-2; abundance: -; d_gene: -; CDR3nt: TGTGCCAGCAGCTTAGATTGGCAGGGGTTTGGCTACACCTTC; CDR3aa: CASSLDWQGFGYTF
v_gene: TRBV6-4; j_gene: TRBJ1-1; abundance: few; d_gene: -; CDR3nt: TGTGCCAGCAGTGACGAGGGGGTAAGGACTGAAGCTTTCTTT; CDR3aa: CASSDEGVRTEAFF
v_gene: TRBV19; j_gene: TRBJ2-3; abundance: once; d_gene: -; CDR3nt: TGTGCCAGTAAATACAGAGACACAGATACGCAGTATTTT; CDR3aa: CASKYRDTDTQYF
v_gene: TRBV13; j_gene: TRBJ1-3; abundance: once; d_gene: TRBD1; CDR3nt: TGTGCCAGCAGCAGCCACAGGGGGCGCGATGGGGGCACCATATATTTT; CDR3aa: CASSSHRGRDGGTIYF
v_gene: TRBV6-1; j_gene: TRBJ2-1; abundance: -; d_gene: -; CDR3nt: TGTGCCAGCAGTGAAGCCTCCCGGGGATTCACGTTCTTC; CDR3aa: CASSEASRGFTFF